The entry that follows covers one T cell receptor (beta chain) sequence. This entry comes from a study of blood T cell repertoires in COVID-19. Study in general: Samples came from the United States, Italy and Spain, spanning acute and convalescent COVID-19. The analysed material was cDNA or gDNA that came from T cells, B-cell-depleted T cells, or PBMCs.

As handled by the study authors: Estimation of nucleated cell counts relied on the amplification of reference gene primers. Assay: immunoSEQ multiplex PCR; the TCRdb copy retains only in-frame clones and omits some. V, J and clone size are taken as reported in that table, and D and trimming were inferred from the DNA itself. This table holds some 390,000 clones, more than 70% found once. This CDR3 contains 15 residues. Germline loops: CDR1 SGHDT, CDR2 YYEEEE. Trimming removed 3 bases from V and 7 bases from J, with 16 bases in between. The chain joins TRBV5-6 to TRBJ2-2, with a weak D call TRBD2 (5 bases). The sequenced sample was peripheral blood. This TCR derives from an older woman with COVID-19, enrolled during active disease. As DNA, the CDR3 is TGTGCCAGCAGCTCCCCGGGAAGGAGGAGCGGGGAGCTGTTTTTT. It codes for CASSSPGRRSGELFF.